This T cell receptor (beta chain) was profiled in a study of CD8 T cells in Susac syndrome. Reverse transcription of about 0.5 to 1 ug RNA used random hexamers. In TCRdb, the immunoSEQ multiplex PCR reads were re-called with MiXCR into one record per CDR3 protein. The repertoire holds 150,000 to 200,000 distinct CDR3 sequences, with under 95% as singletons. Sequencing of TCR beta, carried out with a high-throughput approach, was applied to CD8+ and CD4+ T cells from the blood. Healthy donors served as the controls. They were matched for age and sex. This TCR was recovered from a human donor in good health. What was sequenced was CD4+ T cells from PBMCs.

The CDR3 sequence: CAWSLTGGRDTQYF. For the CDR3, the DNA is TGTGCCTGGAGTTTGACAGGGGGAAGGGATACGCAGTATTTT. The chain couples TRBV30 to TRBJ2-3, with 9 positions matching TRBD1. CDR1 is GTSNPN, CDR2 SVGIG, per germline (reference sequence). The CDR3 consists of 14 residues. V lost 2 bases, J lost 6 bases, and 6 bases stayed unmatched.